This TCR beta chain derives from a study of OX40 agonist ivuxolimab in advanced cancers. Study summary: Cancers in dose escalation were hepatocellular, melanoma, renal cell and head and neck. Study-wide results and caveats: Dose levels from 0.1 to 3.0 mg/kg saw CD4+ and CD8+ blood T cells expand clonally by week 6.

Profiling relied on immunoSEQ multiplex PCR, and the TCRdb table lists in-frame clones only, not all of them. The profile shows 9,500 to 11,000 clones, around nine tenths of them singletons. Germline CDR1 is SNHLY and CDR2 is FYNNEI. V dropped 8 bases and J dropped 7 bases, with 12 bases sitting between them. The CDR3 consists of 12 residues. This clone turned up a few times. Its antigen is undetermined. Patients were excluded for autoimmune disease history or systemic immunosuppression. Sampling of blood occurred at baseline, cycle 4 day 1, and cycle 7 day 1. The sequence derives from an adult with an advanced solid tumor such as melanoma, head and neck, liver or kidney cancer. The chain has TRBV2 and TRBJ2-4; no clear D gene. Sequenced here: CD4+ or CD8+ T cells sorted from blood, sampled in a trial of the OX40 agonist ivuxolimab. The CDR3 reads CASRLGSNIQYF. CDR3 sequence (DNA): TGTGCCAGCCGCTTGGGTAGTAACATTCAGTACTTC.